The 18 T cell receptor beta chains below were found in one sample sequenced in a study of Ad26.COV2.S vaccination and SARS-CoV-2 variants. TCRdb's copy holds only in-frame clones and misses some; the assay was immunoSEQ multiplex PCR. Among roughly 680,000 clones listed, around 89% were seen once. Treatment defined: about 20 received Ad26.COV2.S at low or high dose, single or two shots; 5 received placebo; per-sample allocation not given. Day 63 following the first vaccine or placebo injection was when the samples were taken. The specimen comprised peripheral blood, sampled in a trial of Ad26.COV2.S vaccine versus placebo. These receptors all come from a person aged 18 to 59 who received the Ad26.COV2.S COVID-19 vaccine or a placebo.

In the case of this clone: The same CDR3 arises from other DNA sequences in this sample as well. This chain links TRBV15 with TRBJ1-1, with a tentative D call TRBD1 (5 bases). The V and J ends lost 0 bases and 0 bases respectively, with 8 bases between them. Germline values: CDR1 LNHNV, CDR2 YYDKDF (reference sequence). This CDR3 comprises 15 residues. In DNA form, the CDR3 reads TGTGCCACCAGCAGAGATCGGGGCATGAACACTGAAGCTTTCTTT. Translated: CATSRDRGMNTEAFF.

Of note for this clone: The identical CDR3 is also encoded by other nucleotide sequences in the sample. The V and J genes are TRBV6-1 and TRBJ1-3; D is ambiguous. The CDR3 extends over 14 amino acids. V lost 3 bases and J 0 bases, leaving 6 bases between the germline ends. Germline CDR1 reads MNHNS; CDR2 reads SASEGT. CDR3 sequence: CASSEAGSGNTIYF. CDR3 DNA sequence: TGTGCCAGCAGTGAGGCAGGCTCTGGAAACACCATATATTTT.

V gene TRBV5-1 combines with J gene TRBJ1-2; D gene unclear. V gave up 1 base and J gave up 5 bases, with 18 bases separating them. This CDR3 comprises 16 residues. CDR1 and CDR2 (germline): SGHRS, YFSETQ. CDR3 DNA sequence: TGCGCCAGCAGCTTGAACGGGGAGGGTACTTGGTATGGCTACACCTTC. Translated: CASSLNGEGTWYGYTF.

This clone was found a few times. J is TRBJ1-6 and V is TRBV6-1; D is ambiguous. V lost 1 base to trimming and J lost 10 bases, with 8 bases between them. Germline V gene lookup returns CDR1 MNHNS and CDR2 SASEGT. The CDR3 contains 13 residues. The chain's CDR3 is CASSEEVTSPLHF. In DNA form, the CDR3 reads TGTGCCAGCAGTGAAGAGGTGACATCACCCCTCCACTTT.

V is TRBV5-6 and J is TRBJ1-6; TRBD1 matches at 9 bases. CDR1 and CDR2 (germline): SGHDT, YYEEEE. The CDR3 covers 17 residues. Unmatched junction bases numbered 10, after V lost 4 bases and J lost 5 bases. CDR3 bases: TGTGCCAGCAGCAAGCAACAGGGGGCGTTTAATAATTCACCCCTCCACTTT. Amino acids: CASSKQQGAFNNSPLHF.

The genes are TRBV6-5 and TRBJ2-3, with 7 bases aligning to TRBD1. The junction had 5 bases not matched to a gene; V was cut back by 7 bases and J by 4 bases. The CDR3 is 13 amino acids. Germline values: CDR1 MNHEY, CDR2 SVGAGI. The CDR3 sequence: CASNPTGSDTQYF. CDR3 coding DNA: TGTGCCAGCAACCCGACAGGGTCAGATACGCAGTATTTT.

V and J are TRBV19 and TRBJ2-3; TRBD2 agrees at 13 bases. The CDR3 length is 15 residues. The junction had 7 bases not matched to a gene; V was cut back by 6 bases and J by 7 bases. In germline, CDR1 is LNHDA, CDR2 SQIVND (reference sequence). The CDR3 DNA is TGTGCCAGTAGACCTACTAGCGGGAGGGCTTATACGCAGTATTTT. It encodes CASRPTSGRAYTQYF.

CDR3 loop: CASSQVAGVGVGELFF. CDR3 DNA: TGTGCCAGCAGCCAAGTAGCGGGAGTGGGAGTCGGGGAGCTGTTTTTT. This chain joins TRBV3-1 (or the pseudogene TRBV3-2) and TRBJ2-2, with 9 bases aligning to TRBD2. Trimming took 1 base from V and 7 from J; bases not matched to a gene: 7. CDR1 and CDR2 (germline): LGHDT, YNNKEL (reference sequence). The CDR3 is 16 amino acids.

In its sample, this clone is medium-sized (0.01 to 0.1%). V gene TRBV11-2 combines with J gene TRBJ1-1, with TRBD1 matching over 7 bases. The CDR3 is 15 residues long. V trimming: 4 bases; J trimming: 6 bases; junction bases outside the gene matches: 11. Germline V gene sequence: CDR1 SGHAT, CDR2 FQNNGV. The CDR3 nucleotides are TGTGCCAGCAGCTCCGAAAGGGACAGAGGAGCTGAAGCTTTCTTT. Its translation: CASSSERDRGAEAFF. The whole variable domain, remainder taken from reference TRBV11-2 and TRBJ1-1, is EAGVAQSPRYKIIEKRQSVAFWCNPISGHATLYWYQQILGQGPKLLIQFQNNGVVDDSQLPKDRFSAERLKGVDSTLKIQPAKLEDSAVYLCASSSERDRGAEAFFGQGTRLTVV.

The gene calls are TRBV7-8 and TRBJ2-1; 7 nucleotides line up with TRBD2. CDR1 and CDR2 (germline): SGHVS, FQNEAQ. Trimming took 0 bases from V and 6 from J; bases not matched to a gene: 8. The CDR3 contains 16 residues. The CDR3 nucleotides read TGTGCCAGCAGCTTAGCTTTAGGGAGGGAGGGCAATGAGCAGTTCTTC. This translates into CASSLALGREGNEQFF. The full variable domain, rest sourced from reference TRBV7-8 and TRBJ2-1, is GAGVSQSPRYKVAKRGQDVALRCDPISGHVSLFWYQQALGQGPEFLTYFQNEAQLDKSGLPSDRFFAERPEGSVSTLKIQRTQQEDSAVYLCASSLALGREGNEQFFGPGTRLTVL.

This rearrangement joins TRBV6-5 to TRBJ1-6, with TRBD1 matching 7 bases. CDR1 is MNHEY, CDR2 SVGAGI, per germline. The CDR3 runs 12 residues. V lost 8 bases, J lost 9 bases, and 4 bases stayed unmatched. As DNA, the CDR3 is TGTGCCAGCTCAGGGGGGTTTTCACCCCTCCACTTT. Translating it yields CASSGGFSPLHF.

The CDR3 DNA sequence: TGTGCCACCAGCAGAGTTGGGCCAGGGACTGAAGCTTTCTTT. Translation gives CATSRVGPGTEAFF. The chain has TRBV15 and TRBJ1-1; the D gene is possibly TRBD1 (5 bases). Germline assignment: CDR1 LNHNV and CDR2 YYDKDF (reference sequence). V lost 1 base and J 5 bases, leaving 11 bases between the germline ends. The CDR3 covers 14 residues.

Remarks on this clone: Distinct nucleotide sequences in the sample also encode this CDR3. The chain has TRBV5-1 and TRBJ2-5, with unresolved D. Germline CDR1 SGHRS, CDR2 YFSETQ. The V and J ends lost 0 bases and 5 bases respectively, with 5 bases between them. There are 12 residues in the CDR3. The CDR3 bases are TGCGCCAGCAGCTTGGCCGGGGAGACCCAGTACTTC. This gives the protein CASSLAGETQYF.

The chain links TRBV7-2 to TRBJ2-3; D is undetermined. The CDR3 extends over 14 amino acids. V lost 0 bases, J lost 4 bases, and 8 bases lay in between. Per the germline V gene, CDR1 is SGHTA and CDR2 is FQGNSA. The chain's CDR3 is CASSLAEKADTQYF. Written as DNA, the CDR3 is TGTGCCAGCAGCTTAGCGGAGAAGGCAGATACGCAGTATTTT.

V gene TRBV7-9 combines with J gene TRBJ1-6, with unresolved D. CDR1 and CDR2 (germline): SEHNR, FQNEAQ (reference sequence). V lost 5 bases to trimming and J lost 8 bases, with 7 bases between them. This CDR3 contains 12 residues. The CDR3 DNA reads as TGTGCCAGCAGCCGGGATGATTCACCCCTCCACTTT. Its translation is CASSRDDSPLHF.

The chain uses TRBV28 and TRBJ1-4, with TRBD1 as a possible D gene (5 bases). The CDR3 length is 14 residues. Germline values: CDR1 MDHEN, CDR2 SYDVKM. Trimming pared 8 bases from V and 2 bases from J, leaving 12 bases between. The CDR3 loop is CASRAGGTNEKLFF. DNA for the CDR3: TGTGCCAGCCGGGCCGGGGGGACTAATGAAAAACTGTTTTTT.

The V and J genes are TRBV18 and TRBJ2-1, with 9 positions matching TRBD2. Germline assignment: CDR1 KGHSH and CDR2 LQKENI. Unmatched junction bases numbered 6, after V lost 3 bases and J lost 6 bases. The CDR3 is made up of 15 amino acids. The CDR3, as DNA: TGTGCCAGCTCACCCCAGCGGGGGGTCCCCAATGAGCAGTTCTTC. Its translation: CASSPQRGVPNEQFF. Using reference TRBV18 and TRBJ2-1 for the parts outside the CDR3, the full variable domain is NAGVMQNPRHLVRRRGQEARLRCSPMKGHSHVYWYRQLPEEGLKFMVYLQKENIIDESGMPKERFSAEFPKEGPSILRIQQVVRGDSAAYFCASSPQRGVPNEQFFGPGTRLTVL.

The rearrangement joins TRBV5-1 to TRBJ2-6, with a tentative D call TRBD1 (6 bases). Trimming cost V 0 bases and J 4 bases, with 11 bases left between them. CDR1 is SGHRS and CDR2 is YFSETQ in the germline V gene. The CDR3 is made up of 16 amino acids. The DNA of the CDR3 is TGCGCCAGCAGCTTGGCGTGGGGGCTCGGGGCCAACGTCCTGACTTTC. Protein product: CASSLAWGLGANVLTF.